This T cell receptor beta chain is drawn from a study of T cells in Graves' hyperthyroidism and ophthalmopathy. Whole-study results and caveats: Most clonotypes that expanded in the thyroid above 0.001 also showed up in blood. Stable hyperthyroidism and ophthalmopathy were separated using 13 V-J signatures.

Diagnostic decisions used clinical symptoms, serum thyroxine and TRAb, thyroid ultrasound and orbital computed tomography. The CDR3 is 15 residues long. Germline CDR1 SGHDN, CDR2 FVKESK. Between the trimmed V and J ends, which lost 0 bases and 2 bases, there was a span of 7 bases. Amplification yielded TCR beta CDR3 regions, with RNA transcripts as the source. HTBI primers were the set used in a first-round RT-PCR of the TCR CDR3. MiXCR, run by TCRdb on the multiplex PCR reads, gives a single entry per CDR3 protein. The sample contains hundreds of thousands of distinct CDR3 sequences, about 14% of which appear only once. This clonotype was counted only a few times. Its matching antigen is unknown.

Sequencing was done on a sample of blood. This clonotype was sampled from a woman aged 45-60 years with Graves' ophthalmopathy. The chain couples TRBV14 to TRBJ2-2; no reliable D call. CDR3 DNA: TGTGCCAGCAGCCAAGATCCCGGAAACACCGGGGAGCTGTTTTTT. Translating gives CASSQDPGNTGELFF. Supplemented by reference TRBV14 and TRBJ2-2, the full variable domain reads EAGVTQFPSHSVIEKGQTVTLRCDPISGHDNLYWYRRVMGKEIKFLLHFVKESKQDESGMPNNRFLAERTGGTYSTLKVQPAELEDSGVYFCASSQDPGNTGELFFGEGSRLTVL.